Below, 26 T cell receptor beta chains from the same sample are listed, as sequenced in a study of T cell repertoires and HLA-DP antigens. Antigens of these TCRs are unknown. Libraries were prepared by immunoSEQ multiplex PCR; TCRdb keeps only in-frame clonotypes and omits some of them. The sample has about 73,000 clones; around four fifths are singletons. Sequenced material: CD4+ T cells from PBMCs. The receptor source for this set is a man aged 55-75 years in good health and CMV-seronegative.

The DNA for the CDR3 is TGCGCCAGCAGCTGGGACCAGGCTATTAATTCACCCCTCCACTTT. This codes for CASSWDQAINSPLHF. The gene calls are TRBV5-1 and TRBJ1-6, with D tentatively TRBD1 (5 bases). Germline V lookup: CDR1 SGHRS, CDR2 YFSETQ. V gave up 3 bases and J gave up 6 bases, with 13 bases separating them. The CDR3 covers 15 residues.

The gene calls are TRBV5-1 and TRBJ2-3; no clear D. The CDR3 is 13 amino acids. The V and J ends lost 2 bases and 6 bases respectively, with 10 bases between them. In germline, CDR1 is SGHRS, CDR2 YFSETQ. CDR3: CASSFSLGDTQYF. In DNA, the CDR3 is TGCGCCAGCAGCTTTTCCCTGGGGGATACGCAGTATTTT.

This chain connects TRBV7-9 to TRBJ2-5, with 10 bases lining up with TRBD2. The J segment lost 4 bases and the V segment lost 0 bases, leaving 11 bases of the junction unmatched. CDR3 size: 18 residues. Germline assignment: CDR1 SEHNR and CDR2 FQNEAQ (reference sequence). CDR3 loop: CASSLALQGAGGGETQYF. CDR3 sequence (DNA): TGTGCCAGCAGCTTAGCCCTACAAGGAGCGGGAGGGGGAGAGACCCAGTACTTC.

CDR3 nucleotides: TGTGCCAGCACCCAGACAGGGGAGTCCTACGAGCAGTACGTC. This sequence encodes CASTQTGESYEQYV. The V call is TRBV6-5, the J call TRBJ2-7, with 8 bases matching TRBD1. Germline CDR1 and CDR2: MNHEY and SVGAGI. V lost 7 bases and J lost 1; bases outside the gene matches: 6. CDR3 size: 14 residues.

The rearrangement uses TRBV2 and TRBJ2-5; maybe TRBD2 (5 bases). Germline CDR1 SNHLY, CDR2 FYNNEI. With 2 bases removed from V and 5 bases from J, the gap between germline ends came to 9 bases. The CDR3 sequence is 13 residues long. The DNA for the CDR3 is TGTGCCAGCAGTGAAACGCGGAGGGAGACCCAGTACTTC. The encoded protein is CASSETRRETQYF.

This clone showed up just a few times. The chain recombines TRBV5-4 with TRBJ2-7; no firm D call. Trimming took 0 bases from V and 0 from J, leaving 7 bases between them. Germline V gene lookup returns CDR1 SGHNT and CDR2 YYREEE (reference sequence). The CDR3 runs 14 residues. The CDR3 sequence: CASSLELSSYEQYV. The CDR3 DNA reads as TGTGCCAGCAGCTTGGAGCTTAGCTCCTACGAGCAGTACGTC.

CDR3 in amino acids: CASSITSGDTDTQYF. CDR3 DNA sequence: TGTGCCAGCAGCATCACTAGCGGAGACACAGATACGCAGTATTTT. The gene calls are TRBV27 and TRBJ2-3; 8 bases agree with TRBD2. Germline-derived CDR1 and CDR2 are MNHEY and SMNVEV (reference sequence). The CDR3 totals 15 residues. V trimming: 6 bases; J trimming: 2 bases; junction bases outside the gene matches: 7.

The gene calls are TRBV18 and TRBJ1-5; D is unclear. Germline loops: CDR1 KGHSH, CDR2 LQKENI. V shed 6 bases and J shed 6 bases, with 12 bases lying between them. The CDR3 sequence is 13 residues long. The chain's CDR3 is CASSVEGVQPQHF. The CDR3 DNA sequence: TGTGCCAGCTCGGTAGAAGGAGTTCAGCCCCAGCATTTT.

The J gene is TRBJ1-4, the V gene TRBV7-2; D is undetermined. The CDR3 runs 15 residues. V gave up 1 base and J gave up 8 bases, with 14 bases separating them. Germline CDR1 and CDR2: SGHTA and FQGNSA. CDR3 nucleotide sequence: TGTGCCAGCAGCTTAGGGGCGTACCTCGACGAAAAACTGTTTTTT. As protein: CASSLGAYLDEKLFF. Together with reference TRBV7-2 and TRBJ1-4, the CDR3 gives the full variable domain: GAGVSQSPSNKVTEKGKDVELRCDPISGHTALYWYRQSLGQGLEFLIYFQGNSAPDKSGLPSDRFSAERTGGSVSTLTIQRTQQEDSAVYLCASSLGAYLDEKLFFGSGTQLSVL.

About this clone: Other DNA sequences in the same sample also yield this CDR3. V and J are TRBV19 and TRBJ1-2, with 7 bases fitting TRBD1. This CDR3 has 14 amino acids. V lost 2 bases and J lost 4; bases outside the gene matches: 4. In germline, CDR1 is LNHDA, CDR2 SQIVND (reference sequence). The CDR3 nucleotides are TGTGCCAGTAGTATATTGGCAGGGGGCTATGGCTACACCTTC. Its protein product is CASSILAGGYGYTF.

This clone occurred once. The chain combines TRBV6-5 with TRBJ2-7; the D call may be TRBD1 or TRBD2 (5 bases each). V was pared by 7 bases and J by 6 bases, with 10 bases between. The CDR3 totals 11 residues. Germline V gene sequence: CDR1 MNHEY, CDR2 SVGAGI. The CDR3 region has the DNA TGTGCCAGCACATGGGGGAGCGAGCAGTACGTC. Its translation is CASTWGSEQYV.

The rearrangement joins TRBV30 to TRBJ2-7; weak D call: TRBD2 (6 bases). The CDR3 runs 13 residues. The V gene lost 4 bases and the J gene lost 9 bases, with 19 bases spanning the gap. Germline CDR1 and CDR2: GTSNPN and SVGIG (reference sequence). The CDR3 here is CAWTTRDPRRQYF. The CDR3 nucleotides read TGTGCCTGGACCACGCGGGACCCCAGGCGGCAGTACTTC.

A single count supports this clone. The chain carries TRBV18 and TRBJ1-5; 11 bases are a match to TRBD1. V dropped 3 bases and J dropped 0; count of bases not matched to a gene: 7. CDR1 KGHSH and CDR2 LQKENI come from the germline V gene. The CDR3 has 18 residues. The CDR3 DNA is TGTGCCAGCTCACCCTATGGGACAGGGGGGAGTAGCAATCAGCCCCAGCATTTT. Its protein is CASSPYGTGGSSNQPQHF.

This chain uses TRBV11-3 with TRBJ2-3; 9 nucleotides match TRBD1. CDR1 and CDR2 (germline): SGHNT, YENEEA. Losses at the gene ends were 4 bases for V and 5 bases for J; bases not matched to a gene: 7. The CDR3 is 15 residues long. This CDR3 reads CASSSRDREGDTQYF. CDR3 DNA sequence: TGTGCCAGCAGCTCCCGGGACAGGGAAGGAGATACGCAGTATTTT.

This rearrangement joins TRBV10-3 to TRBJ1-5; a weak D match, TRBD1 (5 bases). CDR1 ENHRY and CDR2 SYGVKD come from the germline V gene. CDR3 length: 14 residues. Trimming took 6 bases from V and 3 from J, leaving 12 bases between them. CDR3 protein: CAIRGTGLNQPQHF. The CDR3 nucleotides read TGTGCCATCAGGGGGACGGGACTCAATCAGCCCCAGCATTTT.

The chain carries TRBV6-5 and TRBJ2-7; D unresolved. V was trimmed by 10 bases and J by 7 bases, leaving 11 bases between them. The length of the CDR3 is 10 residues. Germline assignment: CDR1 MNHEY and CDR2 SVGAGI. CDR3 DNA sequence: TGTGCCAAAGGGTTGCGGGAGCAGTACGTC. It yields the protein CAKGLREQYV.

The V gene is TRBV5-1, the J gene TRBJ2-7; TRBD2 aligns across 9 bases. Germline V lookup: CDR1 SGHRS, CDR2 YFSETQ. V lost 0 bases and J lost 5; bases outside the gene matches: 9. The CDR3 totals 16 residues. CDR3 amino acids: CASSLGAAGGFHEQYF. CDR3 sequence (DNA): TGCGCCAGCAGCTTGGGGGCCGCGGGGGGGTTCCACGAGCAGTACTTC.

The genes are TRBV20-1 and TRBJ2-5; D ambiguous. Germline V gene sequence: CDR1 DFQATT, CDR2 SNEGSKA (reference sequence). V was trimmed by 1 base and J by 4 bases, leaving 4 bases between them. The length of the CDR3 is 11 residues. CDR3 DNA: TGCAGTGCTAGAGGGGTAGAGACCCAGTACTTC. It yields the protein CSARGVETQYF.

This clone was detected only once. The gene calls are TRBV2 and TRBJ1-1, with D unresolved. The CDR3 length is 15 residues. Per germline, CDR1 SNHLY and CDR2 FYNNEI. Trimming left V 2 bases short and J 0 bases short, with 10 bases between. The CDR3 DNA reads TGTGCCAGCAGTGAATCAAAGACTCTGAACACTGAAGCTTTCTTT. Translation: CASSESKTLNTEAFF.

The J gene is TRBJ2-2, the V gene TRBV5-8, with 7 positions matching TRBD1. The CDR3 extends over 17 amino acids. Trimming removed 3 bases from V and 4 bases from J; junction bases left unmatched: 12. CDR1 is SGHTS and CDR2 is YDEGEE in the germline V gene. The chain's CDR3 is CASSSPGTAIRTGELFF. The CDR3 coding sequence is TGTGCCAGCAGCTCACCGGGGACAGCGATTCGCACCGGGGAGCTGTTTTTT.

V is TRBV18 and J is TRBJ2-3, with D perhaps TRBD2 (5 bases). The CDR3 contains 15 residues. V lost 4 bases, J lost 0 bases, and 11 bases lay in between. Germline CDR1 reads KGHSH; CDR2 reads LQKENI. CDR3 sequence reads: CASSRGRPSTDTQYF. The CDR3 coding sequence is TGTGCCAGCTCACGCGGGCGGCCGAGCACAGATACGCAGTATTTT.

In this sample, this clone turned up a few times. V is TRBV11-3 and J is TRBJ2-3, with TRBD2 matching over 13 bases. Per the germline V gene, CDR1 is SGHNT and CDR2 is YENEEA. V gave up 5 bases and J gave up 2 bases; unmatched junction bases: 7. This CDR3 region has 17 residues. The CDR3 loop reads CASSLGTSGAPTDTQYF. The CDR3 DNA is TGTGCCAGCAGCCTCGGGACTAGCGGGGCGCCCACAGATACGCAGTATTTT.

The chain carries TRBV5-6 and TRBJ1-2, with D perhaps TRBD1 (5 bases). Trimming pared 4 bases from V and 1 base from J, leaving 14 bases between. The V gene's germline CDR1 is SGHDT and CDR2 YYEEEE. This CDR3 has 15 residues. The CDR3 DNA reads as TGTGCCAGCAGCGACCAGGGACCTAGTAACTATGGCTACACCTTC. The encoded protein is CASSDQGPSNYGYTF.

CDR3 residues: CASSWAGRDGAFF. DNA of the CDR3: TGTGCCAGCAGTTGGGCAGGGCGGGATGGAGCTTTCTTT. The gene calls are TRBV5-4 and TRBJ1-1; a possible D gene is TRBD1 (5 bases). Trimming took off 5 bases at V and 10 bases at J, with 18 bases between the two ends. Germline V gene lookup returns CDR1 SGHNT and CDR2 YYREEE (reference sequence). The CDR3 totals 13 residues.

With regard to this clone: Mismatch with germline at one junction end may stem from a read error. The chain combines TRBV6-1 with TRBJ1-1; D is uncertain. CDR1 and CDR2 from the germline V gene are MNHNS and SASEGT. This CDR3 region has 16 residues. CDR3: CAISDERREPITEAFF. The DNA of the CDR3 is TGTGCCATCAGTGACGAACGAAGAGAACCGATTACTGAAGCTTTCTTT.

The chain couples TRBV27 to TRBJ2-1; the match to TRBD1 covers 7 bases. CDR1 and CDR2 from the germline V gene are MNHEY and SMNVEV (reference sequence). J gave up 5 bases and V 4 bases, and 8 bases lay outside the gene matches. This CDR3 comprises 15 residues. The CDR3 region has the DNA TGTGCCAGCAGTTGGGATACGACAGGGAACAATGAGCAGTTCTTC. Translating gives CASSWDTTGNNEQFF.